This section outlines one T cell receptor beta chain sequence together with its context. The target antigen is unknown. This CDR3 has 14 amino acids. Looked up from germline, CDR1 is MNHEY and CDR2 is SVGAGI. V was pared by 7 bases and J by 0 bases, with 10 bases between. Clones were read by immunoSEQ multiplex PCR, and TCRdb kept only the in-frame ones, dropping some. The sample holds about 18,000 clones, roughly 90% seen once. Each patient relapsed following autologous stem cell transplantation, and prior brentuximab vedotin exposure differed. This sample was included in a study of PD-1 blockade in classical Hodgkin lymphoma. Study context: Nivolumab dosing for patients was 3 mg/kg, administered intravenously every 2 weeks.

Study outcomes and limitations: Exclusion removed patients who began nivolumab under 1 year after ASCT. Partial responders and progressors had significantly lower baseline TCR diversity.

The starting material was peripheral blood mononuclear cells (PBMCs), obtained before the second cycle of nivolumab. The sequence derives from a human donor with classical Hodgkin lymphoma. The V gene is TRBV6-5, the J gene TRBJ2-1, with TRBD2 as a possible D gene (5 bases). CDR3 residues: CASKGDGSYNEQFF. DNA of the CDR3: TGTGCCAGCAAGGGAGATGGCTCCTACAATGAGCAGTTCTTC.